The 13 T cell receptor beta chains reported below all come from one sample, sequenced in a study of radiotherapy plus CTLA-4 blockade in lung cancer (dated by TCRdb to 2016 to 2019). Library method: the immunoSEQ multiplex PCR assay. TCRdb holds this immuneACCESS table with in-frame rearrangements only. Some clones are missing; in checked studies, unresolved V genes explain under half, and the rest has no known cause. This sample lists tens of thousands of clones; approximately 76% were detected once. Approximately 12% of the sample goes to the ten largest clones. The specimen was peripheral blood, collected from a patient treated with radiotherapy plus ipilimumab. The receptors here all came from a human donor with non-small cell lung cancer who had stable disease on radiotherapy plus ipilimumab.

V and J are TRBV9 and TRBJ1-4, with TRBD1 matching 7 bases. CDR3 length equals 18 residues. V gave up 4 bases and J gave up 2 bases; unmatched junction bases: 14. Germline assignment: CDR1 SGDLS and CDR2 YYNGEE. The CDR3 bases are TGTGCCAGCAGCTCAGAGGCAGGGGGAGGGGGTACTAATGAAAAACTGTTTTTT. This codes for CASSSEAGGGGTNEKLFF.

The V call is TRBV11-2, the J call TRBJ1-3; D is unclear. There are 13 residues in the CDR3. Germline-derived CDR1 and CDR2 are SGHAT and FQNNGV. Trimming pared 5 bases from V and 4 bases from J, leaving 9 bases between. The CDR3 nucleotides read TGTGCCAGCAGCCGCTCCCTCGGAAACACCATATATTTT. Protein product: CASSRSLGNTIYF.

This clone is medium-sized in the sample. This rearrangement joins TRBV11-3 to TRBJ2-2; D unresolved. Trimming left V 5 bases short and J 3 bases short, with 4 bases between. The germline V gene has CDR1 SGHNT and CDR2 YENEEA. This CDR3 is 12 amino acids long. CDR3: CASSLHTGELFF. CDR3 bases: TGTGCCAGCAGCCTACACACCGGGGAGCTGTTTTTT.

The V gene is TRBV28, the J gene TRBJ1-2; 10 positions agree with TRBD1. Trimming cost V 4 bases and J 6 bases; bases outside gene matches: 2. Germline V gene sequence: CDR1 MDHEN, CDR2 SYDVKM. The CDR3 has 13 amino acids. CDR3 region: CASSWGQGHGYTF. CDR3 in DNA: TGTGCCAGCAGTTGGGGACAGGGGCATGGCTACACCTTC.

This chain connects TRBV5-4 to TRBJ2-1, with D maybe TRBD2 (5 bases). CDR1 is SGHNT and CDR2 is YYREEE in the germline V gene (reference sequence). The CDR3 runs 15 residues. The V gene lost 3 bases and the J gene lost 1 base, with 11 bases spanning the gap. CDR3 sequence reads: CASSSGLPSYNEQFF. DNA of the CDR3: TGTGCCAGCAGCTCCGGACTGCCATCCTACAATGAGCAGTTCTTC. Complete variable domain (other parts from reference TRBV5-4 and TRBJ2-1): ETGVTQSPTHLIKTRGQQVTLRCSSQSGHNTVSWYQQALGQGPQFIFQYYREEENGRGNFPPRFSGLQFPNYSSELNVNALELDDSALYLCASSSGLPSYNEQFFGPGTRLTVL.

The chain has TRBV14 and TRBJ1-4; 8 positions match TRBD1. The CDR3 runs 19 residues. CDR1 is SGHDN and CDR2 is FVKESK in the germline V gene. V gave up 0 bases and J gave up 4 bases; unmatched junction bases: 13. The CDR3 is CASSQDREGQGSFNEKLFF. CDR3 nucleotide sequence: TGTGCCAGCAGCCAAGATCGCGAAGGACAGGGCTCATTTAATGAAAAACTGTTTTTT.

This clone came up once. The chain joins TRBV28 to TRBJ1-2; TRBD1 agrees at 8 bases. CDR1 MDHEN and CDR2 SYDVKM come from the germline V gene. CDR3 length equals 14 residues. Trimming took 2 bases from V and 7 from J; bases not matched to a gene: 6. The CDR3 region has the DNA TGTGCCAGCAGTTTAGCTGACAGGGGAGGTGGCTACACCTTC. Its protein is CASSLADRGGGYTF.

The rearrangement joins TRBV6-1 to TRBJ2-1; D gene unclear. The V gene lost 6 bases and the J gene lost 3 bases, with 12 bases spanning the gap. The CDR3 length is 14 residues. Germline CDR1 and CDR2: MNHNS and SASEGT. CDR3 protein: CASRRGWVYNEQFF. The CDR3 nucleotides are TGTGCCAGCAGAAGAGGTTGGGTCTACAATGAGCAGTTCTTC.

The chain has TRBV28 and TRBJ2-7; D tentatively fits TRBD1 or TRBD2 (5 bases each). The germline V gene has CDR1 MDHEN and CDR2 SYDVKM. The germline V and J ends were trimmed by 1 base and 3 bases, with 10 bases remaining between them. This CDR3 has 14 residues. CDR3 protein: CASSLSRDGYEQYV. CDR3 DNA sequence: TGTGCCAGCAGTTTATCCAGGGACGGCTACGAGCAGTACGTC.

The DNA for the CDR3 is TGTGCCATCAGTGACCGGGACGGTAATGAAAAACTGTTTTTT. It is translated as CAISDRDGNEKLFF. The gene calls are TRBV10-3 and TRBJ1-4; D possibly corresponds to TRBD1 (5 bases). The V gene's germline CDR1 is ENHRY and CDR2 SYGVKD. CDR3 size: 14 residues. The ends were cut back, 3 bases at V and 4 bases at J, with 9 bases in the middle.

This clone was detected only once. The rearrangement joins TRBV19 to TRBJ1-2; maybe TRBD1 (5 bases). Germline V gene lookup returns CDR1 LNHDA and CDR2 SQIVND (reference sequence). Trimming shortened V by 7 bases and J by 6 bases, and 9 bases separated the two germline ends. The CDR3 totals 11 residues. In nucleotides, the CDR3 is TGTGCCAGTATGGGGACGGATGGCTACACCTTC. It is translated as CASMGTDGYTF.

The rearrangement uses TRBV30 and TRBJ2-5; D not certain. The V end was cut by 0 bases, the J end by 13 bases, with 12 bases between. The CDR3 length is 11 residues. Germline CDR1 is GTSNPN and CDR2 is SVGIG (reference sequence). DNA of the CDR3: TGTGCCTGGAGTGTACAAAAGGTCCCGTACTTC. Translating it yields CAWSVQKVPYF.

This clone has only a few counts. The chain joins TRBV4-3 to TRBJ1-5, with D uncertain. Germline CDR1 is LGHNA and CDR2 is YSLEER. V was trimmed by 0 bases and J by 10 bases, leaving 16 bases between them. The CDR3 extends over 15 amino acids. The CDR3 DNA is TGCGCCAGCAGCCAAGATGGAGGGAGCTTGAGCCCCCAGCATTTT. Its translation is CASSQDGGSLSPQHF.